Listed below are T cell receptor beta chains from one sample, sequenced in a study of blood T cell repertoires in COVID-19. Data came from immunoSEQ multiplex PCR; TCRdb stores just in-frame clones and leaves some out. The sample contains 150,000 to 200,000 clones, around 85% of which appear only once. The sample taken for sequencing was peripheral blood. Receptors were obtained from a human donor in a cohort sampled during active COVID-19. Both conserved end residues are part of each CDR3. D genes are given only for firm matches. Size is omitted from some rows. Given values are once, few, many or a class for expanded clones.

d_call j_call v_call clone_size cdr3_nt cdr3_aa
TRBD1 TRBJ2-7 TRBV9 . TGTGCCAGCAGCCCCCAGGGGGGACAGGGATACGAGCAGTACTTC CASSPQGGQGYEQYF
. TRBJ1-6 TRBV11-3 . TGTGCCAGCAGCTTAAGGGGCCACCCAGGTTCACCCCTCCACTTT CASSLRGHPGSPLHF
TRBD1 TRBJ2-1 TRBV5-1 . TGCGCCAGCAGCAGAGACAGGGGATTGATCGATGAGCAGTTCTTC CASSRDRGLIDEQFF
TRBD1 TRBJ1-6 TRBV14 once TGTGCCAGCAGCCAACCCCCGGGACAGGGGGACCCCTTCGATAATTCACCCCTCCACTTT CASSQPPGQGDPFDNSPLHF
. TRBJ2-1 TRBV6-5 once TGTGCCAGCACCCCGGACAGCCCCTACAATGAGCAGTTCTTC CASTPDSPYNEQFF
TRBD1 TRBJ2-7 TRBV6-2/TRBV6-3 . TGTGCCAGCAGTTACTCCGGGACAGGGGTCTACGAGCAGTACTTC CASSYSGTGVYEQYF
. TRBJ1-5 TRBV19 . TGTGCCCAGTCGACAGTTTTACTGCCCCAGCATTTT CAQSTVLLPQHF
TRBD1 TRBJ2-5 TRBV7-8 . TGTGCCAGCAGCTTCAGGGGGCCGATGAAGTACCAAGAGACCCAGTACTTC CASSFRGPMKYQETQYF
TRBD2 TRBJ2-3 TRBV19 . TGTGCCAGTAGTATCGGTAGCGGGAGGACAGATACGCAGTATTTT CASSIGSGRTDTQYF
TRBD1 TRBJ2-5 TRBV19 . TGTGCCAGTAGTTCCAAGACAGGGCAAGAGACCCAGTACTTC CASSSKTGQETQYF
. TRBJ2-7 TRBV2 . TGTGCCAGCAGTGGTTCAGAGCAGTACTTC CASSGSEQYF
TRBD2 TRBJ2-7 TRBV27 once TGTGCCAGCAGTTTGTCTAGCGGGAAGGGGCCCTACGAGCAGTACTTC CASSLSSGKGPYEQYF
TRBD2 TRBJ2-5 TRBV6-6 . TGTGCCAGCAGCAAACTAGCGGGGGGACAGATGGAGACCCAGTACTTC CASSKLAGGQMETQYF
. TRBJ1-3 TRBV6-5 . TGTGCCAGCCTGGCAGGGACTGGAAACACCATATATTTT CASLAGTGNTIYF
TRBD2 TRBJ2-7 TRBV7-6 . TGTGCCAGCAGCCCCGACGCCCTCCGGGGACTAGCGGGAAGGGGGCAGTACTTC CASSPDALRGLAGRGQYF
. TRBJ1-3 TRBV6-4 . TGTGCCAGCAGTGACTCCTCGCACCTACCCTCTGGAAACACCATATATTTT CASSDSSHLPSGNTIYF
. TRBJ2-3 TRBV9 . TGTGCCAGCAGCGTAACTAGCAGACACACAGATACGCAGTATTTT CASSVTSRHTDTQYF
TRBD2 TRBJ2-5 TRBV7-9 . TGTGCCAGCAGCTCCTTAGAGCGGGGGGGCTGGGGAGAGACCCAGTACTTC CASSSLERGGWGETQYF
. TRBJ1-2 TRBV19 . TGTGCCAGTAGTATGTCCCTACGGGGAGTGGAAGGCTACACCTTC CASSMSLRGVEGYTF
TRBD2 TRBJ2-7 TRBV30 . TGTGCCTGGAGTCCTGAGGGACCAGCGGGGTACGAGCAGTACTTC CAWSPEGPAGYEQYF
TRBD2 TRBJ2-7 TRBV30 . TGTGCCTGGATTACGCGGGGGAACTACGAGCAGTACTTC CAWITRGNYEQYF
. TRBJ2-7 TRBV28 . TGTGCCAGCAGCGCCCCCGGTACAGGGGAGGTGTACGAGCAGTACTTC CASSAPGTGEVYEQYF
. TRBJ2-7 TRBV12-3/TRBV12-4 . TGTGCCAGCAGTTTCCAGGTTTACGAGCAGTACTTC CASSFQVYEQYF